The source of this T cell receptor (beta chain) is a study of T-cell reconstitution after alpha-beta-depleted transplantation in children. Unique molecular identifiers tagged the TCRbeta library. From the PCR reads, TCRdb called clonotypes with MiXCR, one entry per CDR3 protein. The table shows about 350,000 distinct CDR3 sequences, with around 16% occurring only once. General study points: Newly generated T cells supplied most T-cell counts and diversity one year post-transplant. Roughly two months post-transplant, alpha-beta T cells reportedly originated from several hundred graft clones that had expanded.

This clonotype was counted a few times. The antigen is not known. Germline values: CDR1 DFQATT, CDR2 SNEGSKA (reference sequence). The CDR3 extends over 13 amino acids. Trimming took 3 bases from V and 9 from J; bases not matched to a gene: 6. This TCR derives from a male patient aged 2 to 9 who had a stem cell transplant for acute lymphoblastic leukemia, so the T cells may come from the graft donor. The chain combines TRBV20-1 with TRBJ2-1, with 9 bases matching TRBD2. Material: PBMCs, mostly from graft donor cells, obtained 360 days after TCRalphabeta/CD19-depleted stem cell transplant. The CDR3 sequence is CSARYGGRGEQFF. CDR3 nucleotide sequence: TGCAGTGCTAGGTATGGCGGGAGGGGTGAGCAGTTCTTC.